Shown below are 24 T cell receptor beta chains from a single sample sequenced in a study of control samples from healthy donors and cancer patients. Clones were read by immunoSEQ multiplex PCR, and TCRdb kept only the in-frame ones, dropping some. The sample lists about 12,000 clones; roughly 90% were seen once. The specimen sequenced was formalin-fixed, paraffin-embedded tissue. These receptors were obtained from a male donor with melanoma.

The V call is TRBV10-1, the J call TRBJ2-1; 8 positions match TRBD2. The ends lost 11 bases at V and 6 bases at J; junction bases unmatched: 6. The CDR3 runs 12 residues. The V gene's germline CDR1 is WNHNN and CDR2 SYGVQD (reference sequence). The CDR3 here is CAGTGGPNEQFF. The CDR3 DNA sequence: TGCGCCGGAACGGGAGGGCCCAATGAGCAGTTCTTC.

V is TRBV20-1 and J is TRBJ2-3; D may be TRBD1 (5 bases). The V end lost 5 bases, the J end lost 8 bases, and 11 bases lay between the germline ends. CDR3 size: 11 residues. Germline lookup yields CDR1 DFQATT and CDR2 SNEGSKA (reference sequence). The CDR3 loop reads CSASKQGTQYF. The DNA of the CDR3 is TGCAGTGCTTCTAAGCAGGGTACGCAGTATTTT.

V gene TRBV7-9 combines with J gene TRBJ2-4; 7 positions match TRBD1. Germline loops: CDR1 SEHNR, CDR2 FQNEAQ (reference sequence). This CDR3 has 16 amino acids. Trimming took 3 bases from V and 0 from J; bases not matched to a gene: 5. The CDR3 spells CASSFWAGGAKNIQYF. In DNA, the CDR3 is TGTGCCAGCAGCTTTTGGGCAGGGGGAGCCAAAAACATTCAGTACTTC.

This chain connects TRBV20-1 to TRBJ1-1; D is unresolved. V was clipped by 5 bases and J by 2 bases, with 6 bases between them. The CDR3 runs 11 residues. CDR1 is DFQATT, CDR2 SNEGSKA, per germline (reference sequence). The CDR3: CSAFRNTEAFF. Here the CDR3 DNA reads TGCAGTGCTTTTAGAAACACTGAAGCTTTCTTT.

CDR3 sequence: CAIGTSGSTDTQYF. CDR3 sequence (DNA): TGTGCCATCGGCACTAGCGGCAGCACAGATACGCAGTATTTT. The chain combines TRBV10-3 with TRBJ2-3; 8 bases line up with TRBD2. The CDR3 length is 14 residues. Germline CDR1 ENHRY, CDR2 SYGVKD. The trim removed 8 bases at V and 0 bases at J, leaving 4 bases unmatched.

The genes are TRBV10-1 and TRBJ1-2, with 12 bases lining up with TRBD1. Germline V gene lookup returns CDR1 WNHNN and CDR2 SYGVQD (reference sequence). There are 19 residues in the CDR3. Trimming took 8 bases from V and 2 from J; bases not matched to a gene: 18. CDR3 protein: CASERGDRGRKKGNYGYTF. The DNA of the CDR3 is TGCGCCAGCGAACGGGGGGACAGGGGGCGAAAAAAGGGAAACTATGGCTACACCTTC.

J is TRBJ2-1 and V is TRBV5-4, with D possibly matching TRBD2 (6 bases). The CDR3 contains 16 residues. CDR1 is SGHNT, CDR2 YYREEE, per germline (reference sequence). Trimming took 1 base from V and 5 from J, leaving 16 bases between them. The CDR3 here is CASSLMQGGSNNEQFF. In DNA form, the CDR3 reads TGTGCCAGCAGCTTGATGCAGGGAGGAAGTAACAATGAGCAGTTCTTC. The complete variable domain, with remaining parts taken from reference TRBV5-4 and TRBJ2-1, reads ETGVTQSPTHLIKTRGQQVTLRCSSQSGHNTVSWYQQALGQGPQFIFQYYREEENGRGNFPPRFSGLQFPNYSSELNVNALELDDSALYLCASSLMQGGSNNEQFFGPGTRLTVL.

This chain joins TRBV29-1 and TRBJ1-1; D gene uncertain. V was clipped by 4 bases and J by 7 bases, with 13 bases between them. This CDR3 has 12 residues. Looked up from germline, CDR1 is SQVTM and CDR2 is ANQGSEA. The CDR3 loop reads CSVAPVIDEAFF. Written as DNA, the CDR3 is TGCAGCGTTGCTCCAGTGATCGATGAAGCTTTCTTT.

The chain carries TRBV4-2 and TRBJ2-6; 7 bases map to TRBD1. The CDR3 is made up of 16 amino acids. The germline CDR1 and CDR2 sequences are LGHNA and YNFKEQ. After removal of 0 bases from V and 4 bases from J, the junction contained 3 bases not matched to a gene. CDR3 sequence (DNA): TGTGCCAGCAGCCAAGAACAGGGGTCCGGGGCCAACGTCCTGACTTTC. This translates into CASSQEQGSGANVLTF.

The CDR3 DNA is TGTGCCAGCAGCTCCCTTGGAACCCAACTAGCAGCGTACAATGAGCAGTTCTTC. Residues: CASSSLGTQLAAYNEQFF. V gene TRBV7-9 combines with J gene TRBJ2-1, with D possibly TRBD2 on 6 matching bases. CDR3 length: 18 residues. V lost 4 bases and J lost 4, with 23 bases in between. Germline assignment: CDR1 SEHNR and CDR2 FQNEAQ (reference sequence).

The chain links TRBV19 to TRBJ1-5, with 8 nucleotides matching TRBD1. Germline V CDR1 and CDR2: LNHDA, SQIVND (reference sequence). The V segment lost 6 bases and the J segment 0 bases; nucleotides outside the gene matches: 7. CDR3 size: 16 residues. CDR3 in DNA: TGTGCCAGTAGGAAACCTGGACAGGGTAGCAATCAGCCCCAGCATTTT. Its protein product is CASRKPGQGSNQPQHF.

V is TRBV5-1 and J is TRBJ2-1; D unclear. Germline V lookup: CDR1 SGHRS, CDR2 YFSETQ. V lost 2 bases, J lost 10 bases, and 13 bases lay in between. There are 13 residues in the CDR3. The CDR3 reads CASSFGPRSEQFF. In nucleotides, the CDR3 is TGCGCCAGCAGCTTTGGTCCCCGATCCGAGCAGTTCTTC.

Note on this clone: The junction departs from germline at one end; a sequencing error may be responsible. This chain joins TRBV5-4 and TRBJ2-1; D not certain. CDR1 is SGHNT and CDR2 is YYREEE in the germline V gene (reference sequence). The CDR3 contains 11 residues. CDR3 residues: CASSTYNERFF. For the CDR3, the DNA is TGTGCCAGCAGTACCTACAATGAGCGGTTCTTC.

The chain couples TRBV20-1 to TRBJ2-5; either TRBD1 or TRBD2 may fit D (5 bases each). Germline V gene lookup returns CDR1 DFQATT and CDR2 SNEGSKA (reference sequence). V was shortened by 3 bases and J by 9 bases, with 11 bases between the two germline ends. The CDR3 consists of 11 residues. The CDR3 loop is CSAREVGAQYF. The CDR3, as DNA: TGCAGTGCTAGGGAGGTGGGGGCCCAGTACTTC.

V is TRBV3-1 (or the pseudogene TRBV3-2) and J is TRBJ2-4; TRBD2 is a possible D gene (6 bases). V dropped 0 bases and J dropped 12 bases, with 9 bases sitting between them. There are 12 residues in the CDR3. From germline, CDR1 is LGHDT and CDR2 YNNKEL (reference sequence). The CDR3 bases are TGTGCCAGCAGCCAAGAGGAGGGAGCTCAGTACTTC. Its protein is CASSQEEGAQYF.

The chain recombines TRBV5-4 with TRBJ2-1; 9 bases are a match to TRBD2. The V segment lost 4 bases and the J segment 1 base; nucleotides outside the gene matches: 6. CDR1 is SGHNT, CDR2 YYREEE, per germline (reference sequence). This CDR3 has 16 amino acids. As DNA, the CDR3 is TGTGCCAGCAGCAAACCCACTAGCGGGTCCTACAATGAGCAGTTCTTC. It translates to CASSKPTSGSYNEQFF. The entire variable domain, with the rest obtained from reference TRBV5-4 and TRBJ2-1, is as follows: ETGVTQSPTHLIKTRGQQVTLRCSSQSGHNTVSWYQQALGQGPQFIFQYYREEENGRGNFPPRFSGLQFPNYSSELNVNALELDDSALYLCASSKPTSGSYNEQFFGPGTRLTVL.

The chain uses TRBV27 and TRBJ1-4; D unclear. The germline gives CDR1 MNHEY, CDR2 SMNVEV (reference sequence). The CDR3 is 15 residues long. V lost 1 base to trimming and J lost 6 bases, with 12 bases between them. The CDR3 DNA sequence: TGTGCCAGCAGTTTATATAAATCCCAGCATGAAAAACTGTTTTTT. This encodes CASSLYKSQHEKLFF.

The rearrangement joins TRBV27 to TRBJ1-2, with a tentative D call TRBD1 (6 bases). The CDR3 totals 13 residues. V was shortened by 3 bases and J by 5 bases, with 10 bases between the two germline ends. The germline V gene has CDR1 MNHEY and CDR2 SMNVEV (reference sequence). In DNA, the CDR3 is TGTGCCAGCAGTTTTAGGGGGGGGTATGGCTACACCTTC. This codes for CASSFRGGYGYTF.

This clone was picked up a small number of times. The chain links TRBV2 to TRBJ1-5, with 8 bases that match TRBD1. The CDR3 is made up of 14 amino acids. V lost 5 bases to trimming and J lost 5 bases; unmatched junction nucleotides: 5. Germline CDR1 reads SNHLY; CDR2 reads FYNNEI. The CDR3 here is CASSPGQGYQPQHF. CDR3 sequence (DNA): TGTGCCAGCAGTCCTGGACAGGGATATCAGCCCCAGCATTTT.

The V call is TRBV29-1, the J call TRBJ1-1; unclear D gene. The CDR3 contains 12 residues. Germline-derived CDR1 and CDR2 are SQVTM and ANQGSEA. The germline V and J ends were trimmed by 3 bases and 5 bases, with 10 bases remaining between them. The CDR3 protein is CSVEWRDTEAFF. In DNA, the CDR3 is TGCAGCGTTGAGTGGAGGGATACTGAAGCTTTCTTT.

V is TRBV3-1 (or the pseudogene TRBV3-2) and J is TRBJ2-1; no clear D. The CDR3 extends over 14 amino acids. The germline V gene has CDR1 LGHDT and CDR2 YNNKEL (reference sequence). Trimming left V 0 bases short and J 9 bases short, with 12 bases between. CDR3 nucleotides: TGTGCCAGCAGCCAAGATGGCTGGCGGCCTGAGCAGTTCTTC. Translating it yields CASSQDGWRPEQFF.

The rearrangement joins TRBV15 to TRBJ2-3, with D tentatively TRBD1 (5 bases). Trimming removed 2 bases at V and 6 bases at J, with 15 bases between. The CDR3 is made up of 15 amino acids. Germline lookup yields CDR1 LNHNV and CDR2 YYDKDF (reference sequence). The CDR3 loop is CATSRQGITLDTQYF. The CDR3 DNA reads as TGTGCCACCAGCAGACAGGGTATCACCCTGGATACGCAGTATTTT.

The V gene is TRBV20-1, the J gene TRBJ2-7; perhaps TRBD1 as D (7 bases). The CDR3 extends over 10 amino acids. Trimming stripped 6 bases from V and 6 bases from J, with 9 bases between. Per the germline V gene, CDR1 is DFQATT and CDR2 is SNEGSKA (reference sequence). The CDR3 DNA sequence: TGCAGTGCCCAGGGGGGCGAGCAGTACTTC. This gives the protein CSAQGGEQYF.

The CDR3 protein is CASSAVQGRPQHF. DNA for the CDR3: TGTGCCAGTAGCGCCGTCCAGGGGCGGCCCCAGCATTTT. This rearrangement joins TRBV19 to TRBJ1-5; TRBD1 might be the D (6 bases). Germline-derived CDR1 and CDR2 are LNHDA and SQIVND (reference sequence). The CDR3 sequence is 13 residues long. V gave up 6 bases and J gave up 9 bases, with 15 bases separating them.